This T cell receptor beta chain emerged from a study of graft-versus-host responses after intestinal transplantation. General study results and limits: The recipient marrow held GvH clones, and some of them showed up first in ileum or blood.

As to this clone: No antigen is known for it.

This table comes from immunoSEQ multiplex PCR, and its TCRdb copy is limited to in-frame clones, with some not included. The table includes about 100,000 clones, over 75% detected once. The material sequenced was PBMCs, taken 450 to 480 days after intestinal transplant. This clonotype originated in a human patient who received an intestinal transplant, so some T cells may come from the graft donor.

The CDR3: CASSVGWGQGYTGELFF. For the CDR3, the DNA is TGTGCCAGCAGCGTAGGGTGGGGACAGGGATACACCGGGGAGCTGTTTTTT. This chain connects TRBV9 to TRBJ2-2; 9 bases line up with TRBD1. This CDR3 is 17 amino acids long. With 0 bases clipped from V and 3 bases from J, the junction kept 6 bases outside the gene matches. The V gene's germline CDR1 is SGDLS and CDR2 YYNGEE.